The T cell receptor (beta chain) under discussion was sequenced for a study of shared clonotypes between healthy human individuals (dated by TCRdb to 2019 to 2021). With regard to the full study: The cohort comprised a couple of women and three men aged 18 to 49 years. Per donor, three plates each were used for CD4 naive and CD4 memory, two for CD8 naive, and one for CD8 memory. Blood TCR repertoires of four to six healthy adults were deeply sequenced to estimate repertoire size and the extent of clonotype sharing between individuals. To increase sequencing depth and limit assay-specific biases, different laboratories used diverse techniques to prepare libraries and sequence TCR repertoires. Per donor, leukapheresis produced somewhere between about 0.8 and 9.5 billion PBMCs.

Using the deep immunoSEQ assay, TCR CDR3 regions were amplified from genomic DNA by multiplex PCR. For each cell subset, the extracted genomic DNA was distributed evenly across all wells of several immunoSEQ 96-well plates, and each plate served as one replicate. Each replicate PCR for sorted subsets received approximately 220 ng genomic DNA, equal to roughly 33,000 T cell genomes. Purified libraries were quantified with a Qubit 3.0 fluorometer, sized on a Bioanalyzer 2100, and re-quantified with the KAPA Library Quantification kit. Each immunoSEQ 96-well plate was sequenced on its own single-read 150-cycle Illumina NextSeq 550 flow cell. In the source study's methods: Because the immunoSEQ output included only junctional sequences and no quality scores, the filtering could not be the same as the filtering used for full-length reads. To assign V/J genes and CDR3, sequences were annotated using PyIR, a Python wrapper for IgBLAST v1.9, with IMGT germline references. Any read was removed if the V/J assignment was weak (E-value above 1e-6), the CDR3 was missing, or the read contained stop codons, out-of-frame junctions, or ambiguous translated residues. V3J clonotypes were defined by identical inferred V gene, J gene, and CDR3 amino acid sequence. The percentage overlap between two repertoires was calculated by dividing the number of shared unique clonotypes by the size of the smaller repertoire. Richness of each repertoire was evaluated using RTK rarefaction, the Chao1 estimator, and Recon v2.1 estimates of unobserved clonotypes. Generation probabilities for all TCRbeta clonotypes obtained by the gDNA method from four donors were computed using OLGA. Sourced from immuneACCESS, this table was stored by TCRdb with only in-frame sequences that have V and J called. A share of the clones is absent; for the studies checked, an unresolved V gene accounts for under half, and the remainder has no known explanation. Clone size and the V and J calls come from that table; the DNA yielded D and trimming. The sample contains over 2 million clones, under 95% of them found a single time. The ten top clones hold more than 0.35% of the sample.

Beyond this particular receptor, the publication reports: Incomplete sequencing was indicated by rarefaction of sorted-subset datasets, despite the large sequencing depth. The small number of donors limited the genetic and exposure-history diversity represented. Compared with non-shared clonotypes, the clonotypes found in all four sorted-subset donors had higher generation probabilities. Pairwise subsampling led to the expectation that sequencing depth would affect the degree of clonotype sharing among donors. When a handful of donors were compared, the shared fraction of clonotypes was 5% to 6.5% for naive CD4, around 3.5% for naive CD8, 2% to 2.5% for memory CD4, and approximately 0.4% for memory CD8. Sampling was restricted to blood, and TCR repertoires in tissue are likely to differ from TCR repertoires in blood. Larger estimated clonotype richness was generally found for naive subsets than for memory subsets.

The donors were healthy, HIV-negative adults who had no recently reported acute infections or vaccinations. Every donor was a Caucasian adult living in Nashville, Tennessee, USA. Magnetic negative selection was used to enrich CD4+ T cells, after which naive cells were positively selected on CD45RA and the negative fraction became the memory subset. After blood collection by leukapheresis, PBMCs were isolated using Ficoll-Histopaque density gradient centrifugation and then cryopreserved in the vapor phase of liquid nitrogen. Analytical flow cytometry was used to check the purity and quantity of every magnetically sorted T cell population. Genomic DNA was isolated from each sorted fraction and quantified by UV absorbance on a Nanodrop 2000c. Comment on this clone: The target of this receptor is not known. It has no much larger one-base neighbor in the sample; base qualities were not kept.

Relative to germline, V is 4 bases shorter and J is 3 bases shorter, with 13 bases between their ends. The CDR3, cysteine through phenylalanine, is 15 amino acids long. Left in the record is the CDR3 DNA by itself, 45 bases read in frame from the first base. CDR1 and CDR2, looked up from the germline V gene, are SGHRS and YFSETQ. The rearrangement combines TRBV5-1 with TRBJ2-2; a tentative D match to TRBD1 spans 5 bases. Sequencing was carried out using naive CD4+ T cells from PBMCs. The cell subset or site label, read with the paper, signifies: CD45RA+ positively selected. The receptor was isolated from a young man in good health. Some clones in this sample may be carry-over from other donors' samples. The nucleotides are TGCGCCAGCAGCCCCAGGGTAGGAGACACCGGGGAGCTGTTTTTT. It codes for CASSPRVGDTGELFF.